These 28 T cell receptor beta chains were all obtained from the same sample, sequenced in a study of CD8 T cells in Susac syndrome. Roughly 0.45 to 1 ug RNA was reverse transcribed with random hexamers. TCRdb recomputed calls from the immunoSEQ multiplex PCR reads with MiXCR, one row per CDR3 protein. This sample has approximately 68,000 distinct CDR3 sequences, with just under 95% found just once. Sequenced: CD8+ T cells from PBMCs. The origin of the receptors is a human donor with multiple sclerosis.

The chain carries TRBV4-1 and TRBJ2-7; TRBD2 agrees at 7 bases. This CDR3 has 15 residues. Per the germline V gene, CDR1 is MGHRA and CDR2 is YSYEKL. Losses at the gene ends were 0 bases for V and 2 bases for J; bases not matched to a gene: 4. As DNA, the CDR3 is TGCGCCAGCAGCCAAGATCAACGGGAGGCCTACGAGCAGTACTTC. This codes for CASSQDQREAYEQYF.

This chain uses TRBV7-9 with TRBJ1-5; D gene unclear. The CDR3 totals 12 residues. Trimming shortened V by 4 bases and J by 1 base, and 2 bases separated the two germline ends. Germline V gene sequence: CDR1 SEHNR, CDR2 FQNEAQ (reference sequence). Written as DNA, the CDR3 is TGTGCCAGCAGCTACAGCAATCAGCCCCAGCATTTT. Encoded protein: CASSYSNQPQHF.

V is TRBV6-5 and J is TRBJ2-1, with D maybe TRBD1 (6 bases). Trimming removed 5 bases from V and 6 bases from J, with 17 bases in between. CDR1 and CDR2 (germline): MNHEY, SVGAGI. The CDR3 has 15 amino acids. The chain's CDR3 is CASSITTGLGNEQFF. CDR3 DNA sequence: TGTGCCAGCAGTATCACCACAGGGTTGGGCAATGAGCAGTTCTTC.

The V call is TRBV9, the J call TRBJ1-1; D possibly corresponds to TRBD1 (6 bases). Germline CDR1 and CDR2: SGDLS and YYNGEE. Trimming stripped 2 bases from V and 5 bases from J, with 19 bases between. CDR3 length: 16 residues. The CDR3 nucleotides are TGTGCCAGCAGCGTTGAACCTGGGGGGGGCTTAACTGAAGCTTTCTTT. Translating gives CASSVEPGGGLTEAFF.

This sequence joins TRBV29-1 and TRBJ2-7, with 9 nucleotides matching TRBD1. Germline V lookup: CDR1 SQVTM, CDR2 ANQGSEA. J was trimmed by 3 bases and V by 4 bases; bases with no gene match: 1. This CDR3 is 12 amino acids long. The CDR3 is CSVVDRGYEQYF. For the CDR3, the DNA is TGCAGCGTTGTGGACAGGGGCTACGAGCAGTACTTC.

The chain couples TRBV15 to TRBJ2-3; no firm D call. Germline V gene lookup returns CDR1 LNHNV and CDR2 YYDKDF (reference sequence). This CDR3 comprises 16 residues. Between the trimmed V and J ends, which lost 4 bases and 2 bases, there was a span of 16 bases. CDR3 in amino acids: CATSIYGSSHTDTQYF. Written as DNA, the CDR3 is TGTGCCACCAGCATCTATGGCTCCTCACACACAGATACGCAGTATTTT.

The chain couples TRBV19 to TRBJ2-2; 16 bases align to TRBD2. Germline trimming cut 5 bases from V and 0 bases from J; bases unmatched to any gene: 6. Germline loops: CDR1 LNHDA, CDR2 SQIVND (reference sequence). The CDR3 loop spans 19 amino acids. In nucleotides, the CDR3 is TGTGCCAGTAGTCCGGGACTAGCGGGAGGGGGATCGAACACCGGGGAGCTGTTTTTT. This gives the protein CASSPGLAGGGSNTGELFF.

The chain recombines TRBV7-9 with TRBJ2-2, with D perhaps matching TRBD1 (5 bases). CDR3 size: 14 residues. V lost 3 bases and J 4 bases, leaving 9 bases between the germline ends. In germline, CDR1 is SEHNR, CDR2 FQNEAQ (reference sequence). The CDR3 DNA is TGTGCCAGCAGCTTCCAAGGGGTCACCGGGGAGCTGTTTTTT. Its protein is CASSFQGVTGELFF.

This sequence joins TRBV29-1 and TRBJ2-2; 7 bases line up with TRBD1. V lost 5 bases and J lost 11; bases outside the gene matches: 8. The CDR3 covers 12 residues. Germline-derived CDR1 and CDR2 are SQVTM and ANQGSEA. CDR3 nucleotide sequence: TGCAGCGTTTCGACAGGGCAGGTCGAGCTGTTTTTT. This sequence encodes CSVSTGQVELFF.

The V and J genes are TRBV27 and TRBJ2-2; unclear D gene. Germline V lookup: CDR1 MNHEY, CDR2 SMNVEV (reference sequence). Trimming took off 9 bases at V and 9 bases at J, with 14 bases between the two ends. The CDR3 covers 12 residues. CDR3 sequence (DNA): TGTGCCAGTGGGCCCCCCACTAGGGAGCTGTTTTTT. This translates into CASGPPTRELFF.

This chain uses TRBV28 with TRBJ2-1; D may correspond to TRBD1 or TRBD2 (5 bases each). Trimming cost V 3 bases and J 6 bases, with 21 bases left between them. Germline values: CDR1 MDHEN, CDR2 SYDVKM. CDR3 length: 17 amino acids. The CDR3 protein is CASSFRETGTYTNEQFF. The DNA of the CDR3 is TGTGCCAGCAGTTTTAGGGAGACCGGGACCTACACCAATGAGCAGTTCTTC.

The chain is built from TRBV20-1 and TRBJ1-5; maybe TRBD1 (6 bases). The CDR3 consists of 15 residues. V lost 5 bases and J lost 2, with 16 bases in between. Germline V lookup: CDR1 DFQATT, CDR2 SNEGSKA (reference sequence). The CDR3 nucleotides read TGCAGTGCTTTAAACTCAGGGGATGGCAATCAGCCCCAGCATTTT. As protein: CSALNSGDGNQPQHF.

The J gene is TRBJ2-4, the V gene TRBV9; D gene uncertain. With 0 bases removed from V and 1 base from J, the gap between germline ends came to 14 bases. CDR3 length: 17 amino acids. The germline gives CDR1 SGDLS, CDR2 YYNGEE. The CDR3, as DNA: TGTGCCAGCAGCGTAGCCGTTATACCTGGGGCCAAAAACATTCAGTACTTC. Its translation: CASSVAVIPGAKNIQYF.

This chain connects TRBV10-3 to TRBJ2-5, with 10 bases fitting TRBD1. V lost 5 bases and J lost 4; bases outside the gene matches: 7. CDR3 length equals 15 residues. CDR1 ENHRY and CDR2 SYGVKD come from the germline V gene. CDR3 DNA sequence: TGTGCCATCAGTCGCCAGGACAGGGGGGGAGAGACCCAGTACTTC. Its translation: CAISRQDRGGETQYF.

V and J are TRBV10-3 and TRBJ1-2; D not certain. Trimming removed 0 bases from V and 6 bases from J, with 5 bases in between. CDR1 and CDR2 (germline): ENHRY, SYGVKD. The CDR3 is 12 residues long. The CDR3 sequence: CAISESGNGYTF. The CDR3 DNA follows: TGTGCCATCAGTGAGTCTGGTAATGGCTACACCTTC.

CDR3 coding DNA: TGTGCCAGTAGCGGGGAGGCTAGCGGGACTTATGGGGTTTACAATGAGCAGTTCTTC. Its translation: CASSGEASGTYGVYNEQFF. The chain has TRBV19 and TRBJ2-1, with 9 bases that match TRBD2. Looked up from germline, CDR1 is LNHDA and CDR2 is SQIVND (reference sequence). The CDR3 contains 19 residues. The V and J ends lost 6 bases and 4 bases, in that order; junction bases with no gene match: 19.

This clonotype was detected once. This CDR3 reads CASSQGVGERTREQYF. CDR3 bases: TGTGCCAGCAGCCAGGGGGTGGGGGAGCGGACGAGAGAGCAGTACTTC. The chain joins TRBV3-1 to TRBJ2-7; D may correspond to TRBD1 or TRBD2 (5 bases each). The germline V gene has CDR1 LGHDT and CDR2 YNNKEL (reference sequence). This CDR3 comprises 16 residues. V was cut by 3 bases and J by 7 bases, with 22 bases left in between.

CDR3 nucleotides: TGTGCCAGCAGCCTCGCCCCGGGAAACAGTGATGGCTACACCTTC. It yields the protein CASSLAPGNSDGYTF. This chain links TRBV12-3 or TRBV12-4 with TRBJ1-2, with D unresolved. V gave up 6 bases and J gave up 6 bases, with 20 bases separating them. CDR3 length: 15 amino acids.

The chain joins TRBV14 to TRBJ1-1; no clear D. The CDR3 is 14 residues long. Germline V CDR1 and CDR2: SGHDN, FVKESK. Trimming left V 1 base short and J 0 bases short, with 6 bases between. CDR3 nucleotides: TGTGCCAGCAGCCAAGTTAGCCTGAACACTGAAGCTTTCTTT. Protein product: CASSQVSLNTEAFF.

The chain recombines TRBV7-8 with TRBJ2-7; weak D call: TRBD1 (5 bases). The germline V gene encodes CDR1 SGHVS and CDR2 FQNEAQ. Trimming removed 1 base at V and 5 bases at J, with 15 bases between. There are 15 residues in the CDR3. CDR3 residues: CASSLEAGFPNEQYF. CDR3 nucleotides: TGTGCCAGCAGCTTAGAAGCAGGGTTTCCTAACGAGCAGTACTTC.

The chain carries TRBV6-5 and TRBJ2-5; D possibly corresponds to TRBD1 (6 bases). The length of the CDR3 is 11 residues. Looked up from germline, CDR1 is MNHEY and CDR2 is SVGAGI. V lost 7 bases and J lost 7, with 10 bases in between. The chain's CDR3 is CASTGERTQYF. In DNA, the CDR3 is TGTGCCAGCACAGGGGAGAGGACCCAGTACTTC.

The chain employs TRBV29-1 and TRBJ2-1, with a tentative D call TRBD2 (5 bases). The germline V and J ends were trimmed by 0 bases and 6 bases, with 12 bases remaining between them. In germline, CDR1 is SQVTM, CDR2 ANQGSEA. The CDR3 length is 14 residues. The CDR3 DNA is TGCAGCGTTGAAGATCAGTGGGGAGTCAATGAGCAGTTCTTC. Amino acid sequence: CSVEDQWGVNEQFF.

The rearrangement uses TRBV29-1 and TRBJ2-2; D is undetermined. Trimming removed 6 bases from V and 7 bases from J, with 6 bases in between. Germline V CDR1 and CDR2: SQVTM, ANQGSEA. The CDR3 contains 10 residues. The CDR3 coding sequence is TGCAGCGTATCCGGCGGGGAGCTGTTTTTT. Protein product: CSVSGGELFF.

About this clonotype: A junction boundary mismatches the germline segment, possibly from a read error. The chain has TRBV27 and TRBJ1-5, with D unclear. The length of the CDR3 is 15 residues. Germline CDR1 is MNHEY and CDR2 is SMNVEV (reference sequence). CDR3 sequence (DNA): TGTGCCAGCGGTTTGTCTCCAGGCAGCAATCAGCCCCAGCATTTT. Translation gives CASGLSPGSNQPQHF.

The chain is built from TRBV5-1 and TRBJ1-4; D gene unclear. The CDR3 runs to 12 residues. V was cut by 0 bases and J by 14 bases, with 11 bases left in between. Germline CDR1 and CDR2: SGHRS and YFSETQ. This chain's CDR3 is CASSLGFTELFF. CDR3 nucleotides: TGCGCCAGCAGCTTGGGGTTTACCGAGCTGTTTTTT.

This clonotype appeared a single time. The V and J genes are TRBV15 and TRBJ2-7, with TRBD2 matching 14 bases. Germline CDR1 is LNHNV and CDR2 is YYDKDF (reference sequence). The CDR3 loop spans 15 amino acids. After removal of 5 bases from V and 4 bases from J, the junction contained 4 bases not matched to a gene. CDR3 amino acids: CATSVGTSGSYEQYF. The CDR3 nucleotides are TGTGCCACCAGCGTAGGGACTAGCGGGAGTTACGAGCAGTACTTC.

This chain connects TRBV2 to TRBJ2-1; perhaps TRBD2 as D (5 bases). V lost 2 bases and J lost 0, with 11 bases in between. In germline, CDR1 is SNHLY, CDR2 FYNNEI. The CDR3 is made up of 16 amino acids. The CDR3 loop reads CASSERRASSYNEQFF. For the CDR3, the DNA is TGTGCCAGCAGTGAAAGGCGGGCAAGCTCCTACAATGAGCAGTTCTTC.

This sequence joins TRBV6-5 and TRBJ2-2; D is unresolved. Trimming shortened V by 5 bases and J by 0 bases, and 10 bases separated the two germline ends. CDR1 and CDR2 (germline): MNHEY, SVGAGI. There are 15 residues in the CDR3. For the CDR3, the DNA is TGTGCCAGCAGTACCTACCAGGCGAACACCGGGGAGCTGTTTTTT. Protein product: CASSTYQANTGELFF.